The 5 T cell receptor beta chains presented below share a single source sample, sequenced in a study of T cell responses to AZD1222 COVID-19 vaccine. The data were produced by immunoSEQ multiplex PCR, yet TCRdb's version contains in-frame clones alone and is incomplete. The repertoire holds 90,000 to 110,000 clones, with around 89% as singletons. The sequencing here drew on peripheral blood, taken on day 0 of AZD1222 vaccination. The receptors originated from an adult in good health.

The chain combines TRBV7-6 with TRBJ2-7; 15 bases are a match to TRBD2. V was pared by 5 bases and J by 7 bases, with 9 bases of the junction left unmatched. Germline-derived CDR1 and CDR2 are SGHVS and FNYEAQ. The CDR3 is made up of 16 amino acids. As DNA, the CDR3 is TGTGCCAGCAGCACTACATCCGGGACTAGCGGGGGGGAGCAGTACTTC. Translated: CASSTTSGTSGGEQYF.

The chain couples TRBV27 to TRBJ2-1, with no clear D. The CDR3 is made up of 14 amino acids. Looked up from germline, CDR1 is MNHEY and CDR2 is SMNVEV (reference sequence). V lost 2 bases, J lost 4 bases, and 9 bases lay in between. The CDR3 bases are TGTGCCAGCAGTTTAGACCTTCTATACAATGAGCAGTTCTTC. Amino acid sequence: CASSLDLLYNEQFF.

V is TRBV5-5 and J is TRBJ2-2; D is undetermined. Per the germline V gene, CDR1 is SGHKS and CDR2 is YYEKEE (reference sequence). CDR3 length equals 11 residues. V was cut by 3 bases and J by 5 bases, with 2 bases left in between. The CDR3 DNA is TGTGCCAGCAGCTGGACCGGGGAGCTGTTTTTT. Protein: CASSWTGELFF.

CDR3 sequence reads: CATGPGLAAYNEQFF. CDR3 DNA sequence: TGTGCCACCGGCCCGGGACTAGCGGCCTACAATGAGCAGTTCTTC. The chain is built from TRBV15 and TRBJ2-1; TRBD2 matches at 11 bases. Per the germline V gene, CDR1 is LNHNV and CDR2 is YYDKDF (reference sequence). CDR3 size: 15 residues. The junction had 5 bases not matched to a gene; V was cut back by 8 bases and J by 2 bases.

This sequence joins TRBV9 and TRBJ1-2, with a possible D match to TRBD1 (6 bases). The CDR3 length is 15 residues. Between the trimmed V and J ends, which lost 3 bases and 8 bases, there was a span of 20 bases. Germline lookup yields CDR1 SGDLS and CDR2 YYNGEE. Written as DNA, the CDR3 is TGTGCCAGCAGCGGAGCCAGGGGATATTCGTCAGGCTACACCTTC. Protein: CASSGARGYSSGYTF.